These T cell receptor beta chains were read from a single sample in a study of T-cell reconstitution after alpha-beta-depleted transplantation in children. TCRdb analysed the PCR reads with MiXCR anew, one entry per CDR3 protein. This sample carries hundreds of thousands of distinct CDR3 sequences, about 12% of them seen once, and the ten largest clones take roughly 0.84%. The input for sequencing was PBMCs, taken before TCRalphabeta/CD19-depleted stem cell transplant. These receptors all come from a girl aged 2-10 years with congenital amegakaryocytic thrombocytopenia, due to receive a stem cell transplant. The CDR3 runs from the conserved cysteine through the conserved F or W. Fields, in order: clone size, D gene, V gene, J gene, CDR3 DNA, CDR3 protein. The D gene is left open where the match is weak. Clone size, where shown, is once, few, many, or a class for clones that have expanded.

abundance: -; d_gene: TRBD2; v_gene: TRBV2; j_gene: TRBJ2-1; CDR3nt: TGTGCCAGCAGTACACTAAGGACTAGCGGAAACAATGAGCAGTTCTTC; CDR3aa: CASSTLRTSGNNEQFF
abundance: -; d_gene: TRBD2; v_gene: TRBV6-1; j_gene: TRBJ2-5; CDR3nt: TGTGCCAGCAGTGACCGAGCTAGCGGGACAGAGACCCAGTACTTC; CDR3aa: CASSDRASGTETQYF
abundance: many; d_gene: -; v_gene: TRBV11-2; j_gene: TRBJ2-1; CDR3nt: TGTGCCAGCAGCTCCGGGTTGAGGTCCTACAATGAGCAGTTCTTC; CDR3aa: CASSSGLRSYNEQFF
abundance: -; d_gene: -; v_gene: TRBV30; j_gene: TRBJ1-1; CDR3nt: TGTGCGCTCGGACTGGAGAACACTGAAGCTTTCTTT; CDR3aa: CALGLENTEAFF
abundance: many; d_gene: -; v_gene: TRBV4-2; j_gene: TRBJ2-1; CDR3nt: TGTGCCAGCAGGGTAAGGGTGGGGGATGGGTACAATGAGCAGTTCTTC; CDR3aa: CASRVRVGDGYNEQFF
abundance: few; d_gene: TRBD2; v_gene: TRBV5-1; j_gene: TRBJ2-7; CDR3nt: TGCGCCAGCAGCTTGAGTCTAGCGGGCGCCTACGAGCAGTACTTC; CDR3aa: CASSLSLAGAYEQYF
abundance: many; d_gene: TRBD2; v_gene: TRBV7-6; j_gene: TRBJ2-2; CDR3nt: TGTGCCAGCAGCCGCCTCGGACTAGGGACCGGGGAGCTGTTTTTT; CDR3aa: CASSRLGLGTGELFF
abundance: few; d_gene: -; v_gene: TRBV7-9; j_gene: TRBJ2-1; CDR3nt: TGTGCCAGCACTTCGAACGCCGGGACGGATTCCTACAATGAGCAGTTCTTC; CDR3aa: CASTSNAGTDSYNEQFF
abundance: many; d_gene: -; v_gene: TRBV20-1; j_gene: TRBJ1-4; CDR3nt: TGCAGTGCTGAATACGGGGACCGTGATGAAAAACTGTTTTTT; CDR3aa: CSAEYGDRDEKLFF
abundance: many; d_gene: -; v_gene: TRBV12-3/TRBV12-4; j_gene: TRBJ2-1; CDR3nt: TGTGCCAGCAGTTTAGGACAGGGCTCCGGGAGGTCCTACAATGAGCAGTTCTTC; CDR3aa: CASSLGQGSGRSYNEQFF
abundance: few; d_gene: -; v_gene: TRBV7-6; j_gene: TRBJ1-2; CDR3nt: TGTGCCAGCAGCTTAGATGGGGGACTAGGCTACACCTTC; CDR3aa: CASSLDGGLGYTF
abundance: few; d_gene: TRBD1; v_gene: TRBV5-1; j_gene: TRBJ1-2; CDR3nt: TGCGCCAGCAGCTTTTGGCAGGGGGCTCAAGGCTATGGCTACACCTTC; CDR3aa: CASSFWQGAQGYGYTF
abundance: many; d_gene: -; v_gene: TRBV10-3; j_gene: TRBJ1-6; CDR3nt: TGTGCCATCAGTGAGCGCAGGGATTTTTATCCAGGGTCACCCCTCCACTTT; CDR3aa: CAISERRDFYPGSPLHF
abundance: few; d_gene: -; v_gene: TRBV7-8; j_gene: TRBJ2-7; CDR3nt: TGTGCCAGCAGCATAGACGGTCCCTCGTGGGGTGCATCCTACGAGCAGTACTTC; CDR3aa: CASSIDGPSWGASYEQYF
abundance: many; d_gene: TRBD1; v_gene: TRBV29-1; j_gene: TRBJ2-3; CDR3nt: TGCAGCGGATCGACAGGGGGTAATGCAGATACGCAGTATTTT; CDR3aa: CSGSTGGNADTQYF
abundance: -; d_gene: TRBD1; v_gene: TRBV2; j_gene: TRBJ2-7; CDR3nt: TGTGCCAGCAGTGTCCAGGGGGCAGATGAGCAGTACTTC; CDR3aa: CASSVQGADEQYF
abundance: few; d_gene: -; v_gene: TRBV4-1; j_gene: TRBJ1-1; CDR3nt: TGCGCCAGCAGCCAAGTTTCGCCCGCGTTCACTGAAGCTTTCTTT; CDR3aa: CASSQVSPAFTEAFF
abundance: -; d_gene: TRBD1; v_gene: TRBV18; j_gene: TRBJ2-7; CDR3nt: TGTGCCAGCTCACCACGACAGGGCCACGAGCAGTACTTC; CDR3aa: CASSPRQGHEQYF
abundance: many; d_gene: TRBD2; v_gene: TRBV20-1; j_gene: TRBJ2-5; CDR3nt: TGCAGTGCTCGCGGACTAGCGGGAGTGTCACGGGAGACCCAGTACTTC; CDR3aa: CSARGLAGVSRETQYF
abundance: -; d_gene: -; v_gene: TRBV29-1; j_gene: TRBJ2-5; CDR3nt: TGCAGCGTTTCTTTAGACCAAGAGACCCAGTACTTC; CDR3aa: CSVSLDQETQYF
abundance: many; d_gene: -; v_gene: TRBV11-2; j_gene: TRBJ1-4; CDR3nt: TGTGCCAGCAGCTTCACGGGTATCGGTGAAAAACTGTTTTTT; CDR3aa: CASSFTGIGEKLFF
abundance: many; d_gene: -; v_gene: TRBV28; j_gene: TRBJ1-2; CDR3nt: TGTGCCAGCAGAACCCAGGGCGGGGGCTACACCTTC; CDR3aa: CASRTQGGGYTF
abundance: many; d_gene: TRBD1; v_gene: TRBV20-1; j_gene: TRBJ1-6; CDR3nt: TGCAGTGCTAGACGCCGAGGACAGGTTATGAATTCACCCCTCCACTTT; CDR3aa: CSARRRGQVMNSPLHF
abundance: many; d_gene: -; v_gene: TRBV29-1; j_gene: TRBJ1-1; CDR3nt: TGCAGCGTTGAATTGGACAGTGTTTGGGCTTTCTTT; CDR3aa: CSVELDSVWAFF
abundance: many; d_gene: TRBD2; v_gene: TRBV12-3/TRBV12-4; j_gene: TRBJ2-5; CDR3nt: TGTGCCAGCAGTTTCATACTAGCGGAAGAGACCCAGTACTTC; CDR3aa: CASSFILAEETQYF
abundance: -; d_gene: -; v_gene: TRBV4-1; j_gene: TRBJ2-7; CDR3nt: TGCGCCACCCGCGCGCAGTACTTC; CDR3aa: CATRAQYF
abundance: -; d_gene: TRBD2; v_gene: TRBV20-1; j_gene: TRBJ2-1; CDR3nt: TGCAGTGCTAGATACCTCGGGACTAGCGGGAGTTGGGGCTCCTACAATGAGCAGTTCTTC; CDR3aa: CSARYLGTSGSWGSYNEQFF
abundance: many; d_gene: -; v_gene: TRBV7-9; j_gene: TRBJ2-5; CDR3nt: TGTGCCAGCAGCCGAGTGGGCACCCAAGAGACCCAGTACTTC; CDR3aa: CASSRVGTQETQYF
abundance: many; d_gene: -; v_gene: TRBV10-3; j_gene: TRBJ2-2; CDR3nt: TGTGCCATCAGTGAGAGGGTTGCCGGGGAGCTGTTTTTT; CDR3aa: CAISERVAGELFF
abundance: many; d_gene: TRBD2; v_gene: TRBV5-4; j_gene: TRBJ2-2; CDR3nt: TGTGCCAGCAGCGGGGGACTAGCGGCCTCCGGGGAGCTGTTTTTT; CDR3aa: CASSGGLAASGELFF
abundance: -; d_gene: TRBD2; v_gene: TRBV5-1; j_gene: TRBJ2-7; CDR3nt: TGCGCCAGCAGCGAGGGACTAGCGGGAGTAATTGACGAGCAGTACTTC; CDR3aa: CASSEGLAGVIDEQYF
abundance: -; d_gene: -; v_gene: TRBV7-6; j_gene: TRBJ2-5; CDR3nt: TGTGCCAGCAGCTTAGTTGGGAGCCCAGAGACCCAGTACTTC; CDR3aa: CASSLVGSPETQYF
abundance: -; d_gene: TRBD2; v_gene: TRBV29-1; j_gene: TRBJ2-1; CDR3nt: TGCAGCGCAGGCGGGACTAGCGGAAACAATGAGCAGTTCTTC; CDR3aa: CSAGGTSGNNEQFF
abundance: -; d_gene: -; v_gene: TRBV20-1; j_gene: TRBJ2-7; CDR3nt: TGCAGTGCCACACGACAGGACCTCTCCTACGAGCAGTACTTC; CDR3aa: CSATRQDLSYEQYF
abundance: -; d_gene: -; v_gene: TRBV6-1; j_gene: TRBJ2-1; CDR3nt: TGTGCCAGCTCCGAGGGCGGCTCTGGGAATGAGCAGTTCTTC; CDR3aa: CASSEGGSGNEQFF
abundance: many; d_gene: -; v_gene: TRBV5-6; j_gene: TRBJ2-1; CDR3nt: TGTGCCAGCAGCTTCTTCGGGCGGAAGTACAATGAGCAGTTCTTC; CDR3aa: CASSFFGRKYNEQFF
abundance: few; d_gene: TRBD2; v_gene: TRBV12-3/TRBV12-4; j_gene: TRBJ2-3; CDR3nt: TGTGCCAGCAACCCAGTGGGCGGGAGGCCAGATACGCAGTATTTT; CDR3aa: CASNPVGGRPDTQYF
abundance: -; d_gene: -; v_gene: TRBV4-1; j_gene: TRBJ1-2; CDR3nt: TGCGCCAGCAGCCCGACCGCTGTTGGGGGTAGCTATGGCTACACCTTC; CDR3aa: CASSPTAVGGSYGYTF
abundance: few; d_gene: TRBD2; v_gene: TRBV7-9; j_gene: TRBJ2-1; CDR3nt: TGTGCCAGCAGCTTTCGGGATGATGGGCTAGCGGGCAATGAGCAGTTCTTC; CDR3aa: CASSFRDDGLAGNEQFF
abundance: few; d_gene: TRBD2; v_gene: TRBV29-1; j_gene: TRBJ2-1; CDR3nt: TGCAGCACTAGCGGGAGAGTTATAAATGAGCAGTTCTTC; CDR3aa: CSTSGRVINEQFF
abundance: few; d_gene: -; v_gene: TRBV2; j_gene: TRBJ1-5; CDR3nt: TGTGCCAGCAGTGAACGGGAAGGCCAGCCCCAGCATTTT; CDR3aa: CASSEREGQPQHF
abundance: few; d_gene: -; v_gene: TRBV20-1; j_gene: TRBJ2-3; CDR3nt: TGCAGTGCTAGGATCTTGGATACGCAGTATTTT; CDR3aa: CSARILDTQYF
abundance: many; d_gene: -; v_gene: TRBV5-6; j_gene: TRBJ2-7; CDR3nt: TGTGCCAGCAGCCTCACCCTGGGAGAGCAGTACTTC; CDR3aa: CASSLTLGEQYF
abundance: many; d_gene: -; v_gene: TRBV7-9; j_gene: TRBJ2-7; CDR3nt: TGTGCCAGCAGCTTATCGGGACACAGCTCCTACGAGCAGTACTTC; CDR3aa: CASSLSGHSSYEQYF
abundance: -; d_gene: -; v_gene: TRBV7-2; j_gene: TRBJ2-6; CDR3nt: TGTGCCAGCAGCTTAGTACCATACTCTGGGGCCAACGTCCTGACTTTC; CDR3aa: CASSLVPYSGANVLTF
abundance: -; d_gene: -; v_gene: TRBV7-9; j_gene: TRBJ2-2; CDR3nt: TGTGCCGGCGAGGAAGGCGGGGAGCTGTTTTTT; CDR3aa: CAGEEGGELFF
abundance: many; d_gene: TRBD1; v_gene: TRBV6-5; j_gene: TRBJ1-2; CDR3nt: TGTGCCAGTTCACAGGGGTGGTATGGCTACACCTTC; CDR3aa: CASSQGWYGYTF
abundance: few; d_gene: -; v_gene: TRBV5-5; j_gene: TRBJ1-1; CDR3nt: TGTGCCAGCAGCACCCTGGGAGGGGTGAACACTGAAGCTTTCTTT; CDR3aa: CASSTLGGVNTEAFF
abundance: many; d_gene: -; v_gene: TRBV7-9; j_gene: TRBJ1-2; CDR3nt: TGTGCCAGCAGCTTAGCCGTCCTCGGGGTGGCTAACTATGGCTACACCTTC; CDR3aa: CASSLAVLGVANYGYTF
abundance: many; d_gene: -; v_gene: TRBV29-1; j_gene: TRBJ2-1; CDR3nt: TGCAGCGCTGGGGACAATGAGCAGTTCTTC; CDR3aa: CSAGDNEQFF